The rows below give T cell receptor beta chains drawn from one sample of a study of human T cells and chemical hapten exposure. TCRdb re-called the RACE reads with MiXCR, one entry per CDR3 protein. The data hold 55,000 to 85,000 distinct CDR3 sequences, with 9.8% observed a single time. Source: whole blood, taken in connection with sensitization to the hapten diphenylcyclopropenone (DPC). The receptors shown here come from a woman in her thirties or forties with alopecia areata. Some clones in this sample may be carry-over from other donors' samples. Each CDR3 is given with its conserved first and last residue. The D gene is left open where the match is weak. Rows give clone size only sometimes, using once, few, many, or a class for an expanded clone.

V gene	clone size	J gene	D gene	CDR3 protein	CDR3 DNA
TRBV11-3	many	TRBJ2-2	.	CASSSWSATGELFF	TGTGCCAGCAGCTCTTGGTCTGCCACCGGGGAGCTGTTTTTT
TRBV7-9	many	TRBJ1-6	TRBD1	CASSQTGVYNSPLHF	TGTGCCAGCAGCCAGACAGGGGTTTATAATTCACCCCTCCACTTT
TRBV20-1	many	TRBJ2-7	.	CSPFPGGSINEQYF	TGCAGTCCTTTCCCCGGGGGCTCGATTAACGAGCAGTACTTC
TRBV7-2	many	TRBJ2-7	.	CASSFGVSYEQYF	TGTGCCAGCAGCTTCGGGGTCTCCTACGAGCAGTACTTC
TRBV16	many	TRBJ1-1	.	CASSQSPGDMNTEAFF	TGTGCCAGCAGCCAATCACCAGGGGATATGAACACTGAAGCTTTCTTT
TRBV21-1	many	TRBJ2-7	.	CASSSSYF	TGTGCCAGCAGCAGCTCGTACTTC
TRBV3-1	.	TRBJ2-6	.	CASSPSSLGRLLSGANVLTF	TGTGCCAGCAGCCCGAGTTCACTAGGTCGACTTCTCTCTGGGGCCAACGTCCTGACTTTC
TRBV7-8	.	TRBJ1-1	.	CASSLSYTEAFF	TGTGCCAGCAGCTTATCCTACACTGAAGCTTTCTTT
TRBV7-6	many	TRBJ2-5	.	CASSLPAQETQYF	TGTGCCAGCAGCTTACCTGCCCAAGAGACCCAGTACTTC
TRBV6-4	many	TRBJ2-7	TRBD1	CASKDTGQITYEQYF	TGTGCCAGCAAAGACACGGGACAGATTACCTACGAGCAGTACTTC
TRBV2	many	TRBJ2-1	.	CASRPGHSSYNEQFF	TGTGCCAGCCGACCGGGACACAGCTCCTACAATGAGCAGTTCTTC
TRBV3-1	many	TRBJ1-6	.	CASSQDTRGSSPLHF	TGTGCCAGCAGCCAAGATACCAGGGGTAGTTCACCCCTCCACTTT
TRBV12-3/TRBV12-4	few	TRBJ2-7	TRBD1	CASRGRDREGTHEQYF	TGTGCCAGCAGAGGCCGGGACAGGGAGGGGACCCACGAGCAGTACTTC
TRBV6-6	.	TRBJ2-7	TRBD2	CASGTGSGASYEQYF	TGTGCCAGCGGTACGGGAAGCGGGGCCTCCTACGAGCAGTACTTC
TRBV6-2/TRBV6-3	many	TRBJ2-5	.	CASSYVGTQYF	TGTGCCAGCAGTTACGTGGGGACCCAGTACTTC
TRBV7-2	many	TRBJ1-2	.	CASSLDPPHGYTF	TGTGCCAGCAGCTTAGACCCCCCCCATGGCTACACCTTC
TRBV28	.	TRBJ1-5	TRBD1	CASSVQGYQPQHF	TGTGCCAGCAGTGTACAGGGGTACCAGCCCCAGCATTTT
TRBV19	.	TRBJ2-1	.	CASSIDSFRGTLYNEQFF	TGTGCCAGTAGTATAGATTCATTTCGAGGGACCCTGTACAATGAGCAGTTCTTC
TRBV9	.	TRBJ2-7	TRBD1	CASSTTDRVEQYF	TGTGCCAGCAGCACCACCGACAGGGTCGAGCAGTACTTC
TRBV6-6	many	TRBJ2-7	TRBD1	CASSFPQPGQGSGEQYF	TGTGCCAGCAGCTTCCCCCAGCCGGGACAGGGGTCGGGCGAGCAGTACTTC
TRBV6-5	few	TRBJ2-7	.	CASSSFLSYEQYF	TGTGCCAGCAGTTCCTTCCTATCCTACGAGCAGTACTTC
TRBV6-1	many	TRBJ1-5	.	CASSGPLTAYSNQPQHF	TGTGCCAGCAGTGGGCCCCTGACAGCTTATAGCAATCAGCCCCAGCATTTT
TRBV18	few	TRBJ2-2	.	CASSPVTNTGELFF	TGTGCCAGCTCTCCAGTGACGAACACCGGGGAGCTGTTTTTT
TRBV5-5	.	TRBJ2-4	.	CASSLAQRGERDIQYF	TGTGCCAGCAGCTTGGCCCAGAGGGGTGAGAGGGACATTCAGTACTTC
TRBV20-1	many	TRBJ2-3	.	CSARDSGSTDTQYF	TGCAGTGCTAGAGATAGCGGTAGCACAGATACGCAGTATTTT
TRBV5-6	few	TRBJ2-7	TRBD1	CASSSLGQGGAYEQYF	TGTGCCAGCAGCTCGCTTGGACAGGGGGGGGCCTACGAGCAGTACTTC
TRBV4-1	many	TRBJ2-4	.	CASSQDEQDFKNIQYF	TGCGCCAGCAGCCAAGATGAACAGGACTTCAAAAACATTCAGTACTTC
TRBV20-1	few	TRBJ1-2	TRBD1	CSARDWTGSYYGYTF	TGCAGTGCTAGAGACTGGACAGGGAGCTACTATGGCTACACCTTC
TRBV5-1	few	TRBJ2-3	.	CASSWGPSLSTDTQYF	TGCGCCAGCAGCTGGGGACCGAGCCTTAGCACAGATACGCAGTATTTT
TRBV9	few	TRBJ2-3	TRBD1	CASSPGQVTDTQYF	TGTGCCAGCAGCCCGGGACAGGTAACAGATACGCAGTATTTT
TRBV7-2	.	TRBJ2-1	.	CASSLVVEQFF	TGTGCCAGCAGCTTAGTGGTGGAGCAGTTCTTC
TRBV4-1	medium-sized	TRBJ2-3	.	CASSQDPLAASTDTQYF	TGCGCCAGCAGCCAAGATCCCCTAGCCGCTAGCACAGATACGCAGTATTTT
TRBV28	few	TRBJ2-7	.	CASRRELSTYEQYF	TGTGCCAGCAGGAGGGAGCTCTCAACCTACGAGCAGTACTTC
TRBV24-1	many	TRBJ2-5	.	CATSDPSDRNQETQYF	TGTGCCACCAGTGATCCCTCAGACAGGAATCAAGAGACCCAGTACTTC
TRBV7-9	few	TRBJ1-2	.	CASSPPGGSIGYTF	TGTGCCAGCAGCCCCCCCGGGGGATCGATTGGCTACACCTTC
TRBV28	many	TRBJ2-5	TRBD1	CASSTGQAPRTQYF	TGTGCCAGCAGTACGGGACAGGCCCCAAGAACCCAGTACTTC
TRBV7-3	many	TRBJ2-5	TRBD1	CASSFGDRGSETQYF	TGTGCCAGCAGCTTTGGGGACAGGGGGTCAGAGACCCAGTACTTC
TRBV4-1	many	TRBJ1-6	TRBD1	CASSPGTEIYNSPLHF	TGCGCCAGCAGCCCGGGGACAGAGATCTATAATTCACCCCTCCACTTT
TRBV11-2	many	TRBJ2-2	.	CASSSTLIPNTGELFF	TGTGCCAGCAGCTCCACTCTAATCCCGAACACCGGGGAGCTGTTTTTT
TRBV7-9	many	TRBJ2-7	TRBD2	CASSLLAGGPYEQYF	TGTGCCAGCAGCTTACTAGCGGGGGGCCCCTACGAGCAGTACTTC
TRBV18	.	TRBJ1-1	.	CASSPPSPMNTEAFF	TGTGCCAGCTCACCACCCTCACCTATGAACACTGAAGCTTTCTTT
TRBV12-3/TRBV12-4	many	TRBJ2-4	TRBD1	CASSIRTGAAKNIQYF	TGTGCCAGCAGTATCCGGACAGGGGCGGCCAAAAACATTCAGTACTTC
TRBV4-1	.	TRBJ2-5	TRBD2	CASSQEGLLIQTQYF	TGCGCCAGCAGCCAAGAGGGACTACTCATCCAGACCCAGTACTTC
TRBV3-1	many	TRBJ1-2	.	CASSQEEVYGYTF	TGTGCCAGCAGCCAAGAGGAGGTCTATGGCTACACCTTC
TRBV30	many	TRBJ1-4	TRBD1	CAWSQTGVEKLFF	TGTGCCTGGAGTCAGACAGGGGTGGAAAAACTGTTTTTT
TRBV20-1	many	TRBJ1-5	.	CSARDIRGNQPQHF	TGCAGTGCTAGAGATATCCGGGGCAATCAGCCCCAGCATTTT
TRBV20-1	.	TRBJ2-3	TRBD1	CSVPGQPSTDTQYF	TGCAGTGTTCCGGGACAGCCTAGCACAGATACGCAGTATTTT
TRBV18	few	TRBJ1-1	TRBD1	CASSPSTTGDMNTEAFF	TGTGCCAGCTCACCGTCTACCACAGGGGATATGAACACTGAAGCTTTCTTT
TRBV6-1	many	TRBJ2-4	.	CASSEPGPTSLAKNIQYF	TGTGCCAGCAGTGAACCGGGACCGACGAGCCTAGCCAAAAACATTCAGTACTTC
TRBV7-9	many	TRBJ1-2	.	CASSPGDGYTF	TGTGCCAGCAGCCCCGGGGATGGCTACACCTTC
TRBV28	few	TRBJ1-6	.	CASSDNSPLHF	TGTGCCAGCAGCGACAATTCACCCCTCCACTTT
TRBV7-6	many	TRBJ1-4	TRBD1	CASSLGPTGIDEKLFF	TGTGCCAGCAGCTTAGGGCCGACAGGGATTGATGAAAAACTGTTTTTT
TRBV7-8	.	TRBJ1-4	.	CASSSAGGWGEKLFF	TGTGCCAGCAGCTCAGCCGGCGGCTGGGGTGAAAAACTGTTTTTT
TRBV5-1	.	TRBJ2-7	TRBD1	CASSLGTGPSEQYF	TGCGCCAGCAGCTTGGGGACAGGGCCTTCCGAGCAGTACTTC